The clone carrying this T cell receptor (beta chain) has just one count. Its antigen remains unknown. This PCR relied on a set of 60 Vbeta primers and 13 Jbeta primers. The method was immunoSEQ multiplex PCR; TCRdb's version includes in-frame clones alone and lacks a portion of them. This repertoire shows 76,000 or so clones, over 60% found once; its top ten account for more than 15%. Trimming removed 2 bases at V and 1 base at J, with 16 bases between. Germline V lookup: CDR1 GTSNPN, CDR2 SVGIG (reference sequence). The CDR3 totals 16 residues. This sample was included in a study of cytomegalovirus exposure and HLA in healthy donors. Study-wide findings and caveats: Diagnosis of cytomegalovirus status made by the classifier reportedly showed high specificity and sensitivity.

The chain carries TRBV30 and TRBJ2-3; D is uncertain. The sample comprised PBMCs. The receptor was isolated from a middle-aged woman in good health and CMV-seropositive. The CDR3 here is CAWSSFYRSGTDTQYF. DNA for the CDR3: TGTGCCTGGAGTTCTTTCTACAGATCAGGCACAGATACGCAGTATTTT.